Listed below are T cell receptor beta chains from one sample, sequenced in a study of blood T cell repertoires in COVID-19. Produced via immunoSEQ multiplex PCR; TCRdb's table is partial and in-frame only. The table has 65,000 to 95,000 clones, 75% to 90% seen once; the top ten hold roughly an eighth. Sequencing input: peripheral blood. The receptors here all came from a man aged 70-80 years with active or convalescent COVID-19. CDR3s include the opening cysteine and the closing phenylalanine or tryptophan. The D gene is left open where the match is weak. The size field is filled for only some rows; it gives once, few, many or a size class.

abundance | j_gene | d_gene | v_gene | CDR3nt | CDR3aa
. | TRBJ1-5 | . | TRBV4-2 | TGTGCCAGCAGCCAAGCCAACCCAGTGTATGGCAATCAGCCCCAGCATTTT | CASSQANPVYGNQPQHF
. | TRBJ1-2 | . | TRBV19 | TGTGCCAGTAGTACCATAAACAGGGTTCAGGACTATGGCTACACCTTC | CASSTINRVQDYGYTF
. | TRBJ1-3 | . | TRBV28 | TGTGCCAGCACCCCCTCCCTGGGGGGGCCAGGAAACACCATATATTTT | CASTPSLGGPGNTIYF
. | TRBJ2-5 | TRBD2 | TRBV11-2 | TGTGCCAGCAGCCCCGGGAGGTTTCGGGGGGTTGCAGAGACCCAGTACTTC | CASSPGRFRGVAETQYF
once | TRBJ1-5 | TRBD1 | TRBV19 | TGTGCCAGTAGTATAGGACAGGGGAGGGTAAGCAATCAGCCCCAGCATTTT | CASSIGQGRVSNQPQHF
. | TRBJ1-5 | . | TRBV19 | TGTGCCAGTAGTATAGGTAGGGGAAGCAATCAGCCCCAGCATTTT | CASSIGRGSNQPQHF
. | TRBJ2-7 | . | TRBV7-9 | TGTGCCAGCAGCTTAGCGGCGGCCTCGACAGGAATCTACTACGAGCAGTACTTC | CASSLAAASTGIYYEQYF
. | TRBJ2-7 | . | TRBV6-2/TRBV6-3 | TGTGCCAGCAGTTACTCTCGGACAGCTACCTACGAGCAGTACTTC | CASSYSRTATYEQYF
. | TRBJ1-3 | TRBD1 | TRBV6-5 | TGTGCCAGCAGTTACCCAGGACAGGGGAGGAACACCATATATTTT | CASSYPGQGRNTIYF
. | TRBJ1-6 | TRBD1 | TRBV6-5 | TGTGCCAGCACTTGGACAGGGAAATATTCACCCCTCCACTTT | CASTWTGKYSPLHF
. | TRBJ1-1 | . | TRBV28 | TGTGCCAGCAGTTTGTCTGCAGGTAGAGAAGCTTTCTTT | CASSLSAGREAFF
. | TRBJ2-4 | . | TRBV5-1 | TGCGCCAGCAGCTCCGCCCTGGGCAATGCAAACATTCAGTACTTC | CASSSALGNANIQYF
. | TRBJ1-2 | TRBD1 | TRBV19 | TGTGCCAGTAGTATGTCGGCAGGGGGGCGGTATGGCTACACCTTC | CASSMSAGGRYGYTF
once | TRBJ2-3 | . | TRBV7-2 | TGTGCCAGCAGCTTAGTGGGAGGTTGGCCTATCACAGATACGCAGTATTTT | CASSLVGGWPITDTQYF
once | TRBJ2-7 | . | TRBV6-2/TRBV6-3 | TGTGCCAGCAGTGAGATCGGAGTCTCCGAGCAGTACTTC | CASSEIGVSEQYF
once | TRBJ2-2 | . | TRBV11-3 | TGTGCCAGCAGCCTACTCGCGGCGACGAACACCGGGGAGCTGTTTTTT | CASSLLAATNTGELFF
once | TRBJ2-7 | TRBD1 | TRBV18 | TGTGCCAGCTCACCTGGGACAGGGATCTACGAGCAGTACTTC | CASSPGTGIYEQYF
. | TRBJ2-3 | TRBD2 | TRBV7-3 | TGTGCCAGCAGCCCACTAGCGACCGGCACAGATACGCAGTATTTT | CASSPLATGTDTQYF
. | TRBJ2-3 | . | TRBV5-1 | TGCGCCAGCAGCTTGGATTCGGGAGATACGCAGTATTTT | CASSLDSGDTQYF
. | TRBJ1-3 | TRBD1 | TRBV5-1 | TGCGCCAGCAGCTCGACAGGGATCTCTGGAAACACCATATATTTT | CASSSTGISGNTIYF
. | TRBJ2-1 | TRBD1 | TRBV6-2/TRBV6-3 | TGTGCCAGCAGTCTCCAGGGACAGGGATACAATGAGCAGTTCTTC | CASSLQGQGYNEQFF
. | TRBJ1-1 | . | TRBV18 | TGTGCCAGCTCACCACAGGACAGTACAGTGAACACTGAAGCTTTCTTT | CASSPQDSTVNTEAFF
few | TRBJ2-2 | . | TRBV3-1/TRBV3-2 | TGTGCCAGCAGCCAAATCCGGGGAGCCGGGGAGCTGTTTTTT | CASSQIRGAGELFF
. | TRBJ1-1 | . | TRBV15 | TGTGCCACCAGCATCGACACGGGAGGTGAAGCTTTCTTT | CATSIDTGGEAFF
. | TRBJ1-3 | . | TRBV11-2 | TGTGCCAGCAGCTTAGATCAGGGCTCTGGAAACACCATATATTTT | CASSLDQGSGNTIYF
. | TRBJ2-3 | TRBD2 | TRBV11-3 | TGTGCCAGCAGCTTAGGGCTAGCGGGGGGCCCGAGCACAGATACGCAGTATTTT | CASSLGLAGGPSTDTQYF
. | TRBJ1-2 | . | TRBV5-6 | TGTGCCAGCAGCTTGAACGGGGATGGCTATGGCTACACCTTC | CASSLNGDGYGYTF
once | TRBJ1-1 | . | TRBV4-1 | TGCGCCAGCAGCCAGGCCAGGGAAGGCACTGAAGCTTTCTTT | CASSQAREGTEAFF
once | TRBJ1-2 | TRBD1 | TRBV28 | TGTGCCAGCAGTTCAGCGGGACAGGGGACATTCGGCTATGGCTACACCTTC | CASSSAGQGTFGYGYTF
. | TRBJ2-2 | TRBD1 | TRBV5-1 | TGCGCCAGCAGCTCTCAAGGGACAGTCAACACCGGGGAGCTGTTTTTT | CASSSQGTVNTGELFF
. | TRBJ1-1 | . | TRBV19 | TGTGCCAGTAGTATTGTCTCGGGTCGGAACACTGAAGCTTTCTTT | CASSIVSGRNTEAFF
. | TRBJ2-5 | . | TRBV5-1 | TGCGCCAGCAGAGATGTGAATTCTCGGCAAGAGACCCAGTACTTC | CASRDVNSRQETQYF
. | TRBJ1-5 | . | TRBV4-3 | TGCGCCAGCAGCCGAACTGCGGCCGCAGGGAAAAGATATAGCAATCAGCCCCAGCATTTT | CASSRTAAAGKRYSNQPQHF
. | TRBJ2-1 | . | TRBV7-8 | TGTGCCAGCAGCGGGATGGGACTCCTTGGCAATGAGCAGTTCTTC | CASSGMGLLGNEQFF
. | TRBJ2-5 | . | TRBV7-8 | TGTGCCAGCAGCTTAAGAGGCGGGGACGAGACCCAGTACTTC | CASSLRGGDETQYF
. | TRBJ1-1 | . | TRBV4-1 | TGCGCCAGCAGCCGAAGTAGGGCCAGGGGGAACACTGAAGCTTTCTTT | CASSRSRARGNTEAFF
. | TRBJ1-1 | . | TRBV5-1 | TGCGCCAGCAGCCTATCGGGGGTTGACACTGAAGCTTTCTTT | CASSLSGVDTEAFF
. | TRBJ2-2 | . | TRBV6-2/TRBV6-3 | TGTGCCACCAGTTCCCTACCGACGGCCGGGGGAGGAACCGGGGAGCTGTTTTTT | CATSSLPTAGGGTGELFF
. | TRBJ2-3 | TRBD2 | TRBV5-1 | TGCGCCAGCAGCTTGGAGACTAGCGGTCGCACAGATACGCAGTATTTT | CASSLETSGRTDTQYF
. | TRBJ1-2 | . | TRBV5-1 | TGCGCCAGCAGCTTTTCCCCGGGGGTAGCAGGTCCGGGCCTGGGCTACACCTTC | CASSFSPGVAGPGLGYTF
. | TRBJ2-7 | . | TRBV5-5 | TGTGCCAGCAGCTTGGTCCCGGCAGGCTACGAGCAGTACTTC | CASSLVPAGYEQYF
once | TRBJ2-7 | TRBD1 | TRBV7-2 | TGTGCCAGCAGCTCGGGGACAGGGGGACCGACGAGGCAGTACTTC | CASSSGTGGPTRQYF
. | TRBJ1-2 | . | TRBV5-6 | TGTGCCAGCAGTAGCGGACGAGCCTATGGCTACACCTTC | CASSSGRAYGYTF
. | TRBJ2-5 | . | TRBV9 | TGTGCCAGCAGCGTCCAAGGCAGGGGCTCCGAGACCCAGTACTTC | CASSVQGRGSETQYF
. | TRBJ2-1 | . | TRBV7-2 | TGTGCCAGCAGCTTAGACCTATACAATGAGCAGTTCTTC | CASSLDLYNEQFF
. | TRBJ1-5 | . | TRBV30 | TGTGCCTGGAGTTTCTCGTGGGCGAGCAATCAGCCCCAGCATTTT | CAWSFSWASNQPQHF
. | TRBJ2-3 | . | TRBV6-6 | TGTGCCAGCAGTTATAGAGGGCGGACTAGCACAGATACGCAGTATTTT | CASSYRGRTSTDTQYF